These 2 T cell receptor beta chains originate from one sample sequenced in a study of T cells in localized non-small cell lung cancer. Produced via immunoSEQ multiplex PCR; TCRdb's table is partial and in-frame only. The table shows tens of thousands of clones, with around 81% occurring only once. The source material was peripheral blood mononuclear cells, sampled before any cancer treatment. Receptors were obtained from a male donor older than 55 with stage II lung adenocarcinoma.

The gene calls are TRBV27 and TRBJ1-5, with D perhaps matching TRBD1 (5 bases). The CDR3 is 14 residues long. Germline V gene lookup returns CDR1 MNHEY and CDR2 SMNVEV (reference sequence). The germline V and J ends were trimmed by 10 bases and 0 bases, with 13 bases remaining between them. CDR3 in DNA: TGTGCCACCCAGGGTTCCTTTAGCAATCAGCCCCAGCATTTT. The encoded protein is CATQGSFSNQPQHF.

This sequence joins TRBV19 and TRBJ1-5, with D hard to call. Trimming stripped 8 bases from V and 0 bases from J, with 14 bases between. The CDR3 consists of 15 residues. The germline V gene has CDR1 LNHDA and CDR2 SQIVND (reference sequence). DNA for the CDR3: TGTGCCAGTCAAGGTGGGAGGTATAGCAATCAGCCCCAGCATTTT. It yields the protein CASQGGRYSNQPQHF. The full variable domain, rest sourced from reference TRBV19 and TRBJ1-5, is DGGITQSPKYLFRKEGQNVTLSCEQNLNHDAMYWYRQDPGQGLRLIYYSQIVNDFQKGDIAEGYSVSREKKESFPLTVTSAQKNPTAFYLCASQGGRYSNQPQHFGDGTRLSIL.